This T cell receptor beta chain stems from a study of patients and donors after allogeneic stem cell transplantation (dated by TCRdb to 2018 to 2021). Inclusive of the bounding cysteine and phenylalanine, the CDR3 is 18 residues long. This entry keeps only the CDR3 DNA: 54 bases, framed from base 1. The germline V gene (reference sequence) gives CDR1 as DFQATT and CDR2 as SNEGSKA. Trimmed from V: 3 bases; trimmed from J: 1 base; junction bases lacking a gene match: 12. Library method: RT-PCR. TCRdb lists the instrument as NextSeq 550. The public reads were reanalyzed by TCRdb: fastp trimming at Q25, MiXCR alignment, in-frame beta chains only. Records with the same CDR3 protein are collapsed into one entry carrying the most frequent genes and DNA. The sample table shows some 960,000 distinct CDR3 sequences, and 18% are seen once. Around 6% of the sample comes from the top ten. In the case of this clonotype: The antigen it recognizes is unknown. Base qualities are not provided; no much larger clone lies one nucleotide away.

This receptor was identified in a human donor who was either an allogeneic HSCT recipient or a stem cell or donor lymphocyte infusion donor (not recorded which). It is not recorded whose cells these are; they may come from a transplant donor. Recombination joined TRBV20-1 with TRBJ2-1, and 10 junctional nucleotides match TRBD2. Sequencing was carried out using blood, either unsorted or a sorted T cell fraction (not recorded which). The CDR3 region has the sequence CSARPGLATLLSYNEQFF. The bases are TGCAGTGCTAGGCCGGGACTAGCGACCCTTCTTTCCTACAATGAGCAGTTCTTC.